A single sample gave rise to the 32 T cell receptor beta chains below, sequenced in a study of cytomegalovirus exposure and HLA in healthy donors. The study ran its PCR with 60 Vbeta and 13 Jbeta primers. Here immunoSEQ multiplex PCR was the method, and the copy in TCRdb shows in-frame clones only, minus some. The sample lists 160,000 or so clones; approximately 80% were seen once. The specimen was PBMCs. All receptors derive from a woman between 45 and 65 years old in good health and CMV-seronegative.

This clone was seen a handful of times. The CDR3 is CASSSSGTPADTQYF. The CDR3 region has the DNA TGTGCCAGCAGTTCCTCTGGGACTCCGGCTGATACGCAGTATTTT. V is TRBV9 and J is TRBJ2-3; D is possibly TRBD2 (6 bases). Between the trimmed V and J ends, which lost 5 bases and 6 bases, there was a span of 19 bases. The CDR3 length is 15 residues. Per the germline V gene, CDR1 is SGDLS and CDR2 is YYNGEE.

As DNA, the CDR3 is TGTGCCAGTAGTATCGGGACACCGAACACCGGGGAGCTGTTTTTT. This codes for CASSIGTPNTGELFF. The V call is TRBV19, the J call TRBJ2-2, with D possibly TRBD1 on 6 matching bases. The CDR3 is 15 amino acids. The germline V gene encodes CDR1 LNHDA and CDR2 SQIVND (reference sequence). V gave up 3 bases and J gave up 0 bases, with 8 bases separating them.

The V call is TRBV28, the J call TRBJ1-5; D may be TRBD1 (6 bases). Germline-derived CDR1 and CDR2 are MDHEN and SYDVKM. This CDR3 region has 15 residues. V was cut by 5 bases and J by 9 bases, with 20 bases left in between. The CDR3 is CASSTRRQVLGPQHF. In DNA, the CDR3 is TGTGCCAGCAGTACCCGTCGACAGGTCCTAGGGCCCCAGCATTTT. The variable domain in full, with the rest retrieved from reference TRBV28 and TRBJ1-5, is DVKVTQSSRYLVKRTGEKVFLECVQDMDHENMFWYRQDPGLGLRLIYFSYDVKMKEKGDIPEGYSVSREKKERFSLILESASTNQTSMYLCASSTRRQVLGPQHFGDGTRLSIL.

The rearrangement uses TRBV6-5 and TRBJ2-5, with 7 bases matching TRBD2. CDR3 length: 13 residues. V lost 8 bases, J lost 0 bases, and 3 bases stayed unmatched. Looked up from germline, CDR1 is MNHEY and CDR2 is SVGAGI. CDR3 coding DNA: TGTGCCAGCGGGGGGGAGTACCAAGAGACCCAGTACTTC. This codes for CASGGEYQETQYF.

The chain links TRBV19 to TRBJ1-5; TRBD1 matches 8 bases. Per the germline V gene, CDR1 is LNHDA and CDR2 is SQIVND (reference sequence). Trimming took 5 bases from V and 6 from J; bases not matched to a gene: 9. CDR3 length equals 15 residues. The CDR3 sequence is CASSQGAMGSQPQHF. CDR3 sequence (DNA): TGTGCCAGTAGTCAGGGGGCAATGGGGAGTCAGCCCCAGCATTTT.

The chain recombines TRBV27 with TRBJ2-5; D perhaps matches TRBD1 (6 bases). Trimming removed 6 bases at V and 7 bases at J, with 18 bases between. The CDR3 is 14 residues long. Germline V lookup: CDR1 MNHEY, CDR2 SMNVEV (reference sequence). The DNA of the CDR3 is TGTGCCAGCAGCCCCCAACAGGGATTCAGGACCCAGTACTTC. This encodes CASSPQQGFRTQYF.

The chain carries TRBV6-6 and TRBJ2-2, with TRBD1 identical over 11 bases. CDR3 length equals 16 residues. V was pared by 7 bases and J by 7 bases, with 11 bases of the junction left unmatched. The germline V gene encodes CDR1 MNHNY and CDR2 SVGAGI (reference sequence). CDR3 loop: CASTSVRTGGIGELFF. The DNA for the CDR3 is TGTGCCAGCACCTCAGTTAGGACAGGGGGCATCGGGGAGCTGTTTTTT.

This clone was seen once. The rearrangement uses TRBV5-5 and TRBJ2-7; 8 nucleotides match TRBD2. The length of the CDR3 is 15 residues. With 6 bases clipped from V and 4 bases from J, the junction kept 12 bases outside the gene matches. Germline V CDR1 and CDR2: SGHKS, YYEKEE (reference sequence). The CDR3 sequence is CASTFRGGALYEQYF. DNA for the CDR3: TGTGCCAGCACCTTCCGGGGGGGGGCTTTATACGAGCAGTACTTC.

The rearrangement uses TRBV30 and TRBJ2-7; D is undetermined. Germline V lookup: CDR1 GTSNPN, CDR2 SVGIG (reference sequence). CDR3 size: 12 residues. Deletions cut 2 bases from V and 3 bases from J, with 8 bases between. As DNA, the CDR3 is TGTGCCTGGAGTATTAGTTTCTACGAGCAGTACTTC. This encodes CAWSISFYEQYF. Full variable domain (missing parts from reference TRBV30 and TRBJ2-7): SQTIHQWPATLVQPVGSPLSLECTVEGTSNPNLYWYRQAAGRGLQLLFYSVGIGQISSEVPQNLSASRPQDRQFILSSKKLLLSDSGFYLCAWSISFYEQYFGPGTRLTVT.

The chain couples TRBV7-2 to TRBJ2-7; weak D call: TRBD2 (6 bases). Germline V lookup: CDR1 SGHTA, CDR2 FQGNSA. This CDR3 comprises 14 residues. Trimming pared 4 bases from V and 4 bases from J, leaving 14 bases between. CDR3 amino acids: CASSSSGGLYEQYF. The CDR3 nucleotides read TGTGCCAGCAGCTCTAGTGGCGGACTATACGAGCAGTACTTC. The whole variable domain, remainder taken from reference TRBV7-2 and TRBJ2-7, is GAGVSQSPSNKVTEKGKDVELRCDPISGHTALYWYRQSLGQGLEFLIYFQGNSAPDKSGLPSDRFSAERTGGSVSTLTIQRTQQEDSAVYLCASSSSGGLYEQYFGPGTRLTVT.

The V call is TRBV6-5, the J call TRBJ1-1, with TRBD1 as a possible D gene (6 bases). V dropped 6 bases and J dropped 1 base, with 15 bases sitting between them. This CDR3 is built from 15 residues. Germline values: CDR1 MNHEY, CDR2 SVGAGI. The chain's CDR3 is CASRAQQGWNTEAFF. The DNA of the CDR3 is TGTGCCAGCAGGGCACAACAGGGTTGGAACACTGAAGCTTTCTTT.

This clone was seen a few times. This chain joins TRBV6-5 and TRBJ2-5, with D perhaps TRBD1 (6 bases). This CDR3 spans 15 amino acids. The V gene's germline CDR1 is MNHEY and CDR2 SVGAGI. V shed 4 bases and J shed 3 bases, with 15 bases lying between them. Written as DNA, the CDR3 is TGTGCCAGCAGTTCCGACGCGAGGGGGAAAGAGACCCAGTACTTC. It is translated as CASSSDARGKETQYF.

The V call is TRBV5-1, the J call TRBJ2-3; perhaps TRBD2 as D (6 bases). The CDR3 length is 15 residues. Germline V gene sequence: CDR1 SGHRS, CDR2 YFSETQ. V shed 5 bases and J shed 0 bases, with 13 bases lying between them. The CDR3 DNA sequence: TGCGCCAGCAGGGACCGGGGGTCTAGCACAGATACGCAGTATTTT. It encodes CASRDRGSSTDTQYF.

The chain links TRBV9 to TRBJ2-3; 10 nucleotides agree with TRBD2. The CDR3 spans 16 residues. From germline, CDR1 is SGDLS and CDR2 YYNGEE. Unmatched junction bases numbered 5, after V lost 4 bases and J lost 0 bases. CDR3 nucleotides: TGTGCCAGCAGCTATAGCGGGGGGCTTAGCACAGATACGCAGTATTTT. This sequence encodes CASSYSGGLSTDTQYF.

This sequence joins TRBV30 and TRBJ1-2, with 8 bases aligning to TRBD1. The germline gives CDR1 GTSNPN, CDR2 SVGIG (reference sequence). The CDR3 has 15 amino acids. Trimming cost V 1 base and J 5 bases; bases outside gene matches: 9. The CDR3 loop reads CAWSGWDRKTYGYTF. CDR3 sequence (DNA): TGTGCCTGGAGTGGTTGGGACAGGAAAACATATGGCTACACCTTC.

The CDR3 reads CASSLAVTSGREQQYF. DNA of the CDR3: TGCGCCAGCAGCTTGGCCGTCACTAGCGGGAGGGAACAGCAGTACTTC. The rearrangement links TRBV5-1 to TRBJ2-7; TRBD2 matches 13 bases. The germline gives CDR1 SGHRS, CDR2 YFSETQ. Germline trimming cut 0 bases from V and 8 bases from J; bases unmatched to any gene: 8. This CDR3 is 16 amino acids long.

The V gene is TRBV2, the J gene TRBJ2-1; the D gene is possibly TRBD1 (7 bases). Between the trimmed V and J ends, which lost 4 bases and 4 bases, there was a span of 14 bases. This CDR3 contains 15 residues. In germline, CDR1 is SNHLY, CDR2 FYNNEI. The CDR3 DNA is TGTGCCAGCAGTGCTCAGGGGGGCTTATACAATGAGCAGTTCTTC. Translation gives CASSAQGGLYNEQFF.

The rearrangement links TRBV11-2 to TRBJ1-1, with 8 nucleotides matching TRBD1. The CDR3 runs to 16 residues. V dropped 0 bases and J dropped 7; count of bases not matched to a gene: 10. CDR1 is SGHAT and CDR2 is FQNNGV in the germline V gene. CDR3 amino acids: CASSLDKATGAFEAFF. The CDR3 DNA reads as TGTGCCAGCAGCTTAGATAAGGCGACAGGGGCCTTTGAAGCTTTCTTT.

The chain carries TRBV6-5 and TRBJ2-1, with no clear D. The CDR3 runs to 14 residues. The V and J ends lost 10 bases and 5 bases respectively, with 18 bases between them. The germline gives CDR1 MNHEY, CDR2 SVGAGI. CDR3 nucleotide sequence: TGTGCCATACGAAGAATCACAGAAGACAATGAGCAGTTCTTC. This sequence encodes CAIRRITEDNEQFF.

The chain combines TRBV19 with TRBJ2-6; tentative D call: TRBD2 (5 bases). Trimming removed 7 bases at V and 2 bases at J, with 9 bases between. The CDR3 runs 14 residues. The germline gives CDR1 LNHDA, CDR2 SQIVND (reference sequence). For the CDR3, the DNA is TGTGCCAGTATGGCGGGTGCTGGGGCCAACGTCCTGACTTTC. It codes for CASMAGAGANVLTF.

The chain links TRBV5-4 to TRBJ2-1; D remains ambiguous. The germline V gene has CDR1 SGHNT and CDR2 YYREEE (reference sequence). CDR3 size: 12 residues. Deletions cut 0 bases from V and 8 bases from J, with 6 bases between. This CDR3 is CASSLGGYEQFF. The CDR3 DNA is TGTGCCAGCAGCTTGGGAGGCTATGAGCAGTTCTTC.

This clone has only a few counts. The chain combines TRBV4-1 with TRBJ2-5; maybe TRBD1 (6 bases). The CDR3 sequence is 17 residues long. CDR1 and CDR2 from the germline V gene are MGHRA and YSYEKL. V lost 4 bases and J 5 bases, leaving 23 bases between the germline ends. The CDR3 nucleotides read TGCGCCAGCAGCCTTACAGGGATTTCTACGGCACGGGAGACCCAGTACTTC. This codes for CASSLTGISTARETQYF.

The genes are TRBV2 and TRBJ2-4, with 7 bases matching TRBD1. The CDR3 loop spans 12 amino acids. J was trimmed by 5 bases and V by 11 bases; bases with no gene match: 6. CDR1 and CDR2 (germline): SNHLY, FYNNEI. As DNA, the CDR3 is TGTGCCGCCGGACAGGCGGAAAACATTCAGTACTTC. It codes for CAAGQAENIQYF.

CDR3 coding DNA: TGTGCCAGCAGCTTGGGACAGGTAATCATGAACACTGAAGCTTTCTTT. It is translated as CASSLGQVIMNTEAFF. This chain joins TRBV5-8 and TRBJ1-1, with D perhaps matching TRBD1 (6 bases). V was trimmed by 0 bases and J by 0 bases, leaving 12 bases between them. CDR3 size: 16 residues. Germline values: CDR1 SGHTS, CDR2 YDEGEE.

This clone occurred once. The gene calls are TRBV19 and TRBJ1-1, with 9 bases lining up with TRBD1. CDR1 and CDR2 from the germline V gene are LNHDA and SQIVND (reference sequence). J was trimmed by 6 bases and V by 6 bases; bases with no gene match: 8. CDR3 size: 14 residues. In nucleotides, the CDR3 is TGTGCCAGTAGCCTAGGGACAGGGATCGCTGAAGCTTTCTTT. Translating gives CASSLGTGIAEAFF.

This chain links TRBV27 with TRBJ2-4, with TRBD1 identical over 7 bases. The CDR3 loop spans 17 amino acids. After removal of 0 bases from V and 0 bases from J, the junction contained 5 bases not matched to a gene. Germline V CDR1 and CDR2: MNHEY, SMNVEV (reference sequence). The DNA of the CDR3 is TGTGCCAGCAGTTTATCATCGGGACAGCTAGCCAAAAACATTCAGTACTTC. Translating gives CASSLSSGQLAKNIQYF.

This chain connects TRBV9 to TRBJ1-5; 8 bases fit TRBD1. Germline CDR1 reads SGDLS; CDR2 reads YYNGEE. V gave up 2 bases and J gave up 4 bases; unmatched junction bases: 5. CDR3 length equals 15 residues. The CDR3 region is CASSVGQGPNQPQHF. The CDR3 DNA follows: TGTGCCAGCAGCGTTGGACAGGGCCCGAATCAGCCCCAGCATTTT.

This clone occurred once. This sequence joins TRBV15 and TRBJ2-7, with D perhaps TRBD1 (6 bases). This CDR3 has 14 amino acids. Germline V lookup: CDR1 LNHNV, CDR2 YYDKDF (reference sequence). The V end was cut by 7 bases, the J end by 3 bases, with 16 bases between. This CDR3 reads CATMPITGSYEQYF. The CDR3, as DNA: TGTGCCACCATGCCGATTACAGGGAGCTACGAGCAGTACTTC.

The sample holds a few counts of this clone. This chain uses TRBV28 with TRBJ2-3; D is undetermined. Trimming took off 4 bases at V and 6 bases at J, with 11 bases between the two ends. Germline CDR1 reads MDHEN; CDR2 reads SYDVKM. This CDR3 is built from 13 residues. The CDR3 DNA reads TGTGCCAGCAGTTCGGTTTTTCGGGATACGCAGTATTTT. As protein: CASSSVFRDTQYF.

The rearrangement joins TRBV5-1 to TRBJ2-7; D might be TRBD2 (6 bases). CDR1 is SGHRS, CDR2 YFSETQ, per germline. Trimming shortened V by 4 bases and J by 4 bases, and 15 bases separated the two germline ends. There are 14 residues in the CDR3. The CDR3 DNA is TGCGCCAGCAGCCCCAGGGACGGACTATACGAGCAGTACTTC. Translation: CASSPRDGLYEQYF.

The rearrangement uses TRBV7-7 and TRBJ2-5, with 8 bases matching TRBD1. This CDR3 has 15 amino acids. J was trimmed by 5 bases and V by 5 bases; bases with no gene match: 10. Per germline, CDR1 SSHAT and CDR2 FNYEAQ (reference sequence). DNA of the CDR3: TGTGCCAGCAGCCAACAAGGACAGGGTAGCGAGACCCAGTACTTC. This encodes CASSQQGQGSETQYF.

The rearrangement joins TRBV5-5 to TRBJ1-2; TRBD1 aligns across 7 bases. Unmatched junction bases numbered 10, after V lost 7 bases and J lost 7 bases. Germline CDR1 reads SGHKS; CDR2 reads YYEKEE (reference sequence). There are 13 residues in the CDR3. CDR3 sequence: CASGKTGVGGYTF. The DNA of the CDR3 is TGTGCCAGCGGGAAAACAGGGGTAGGTGGCTACACCTTC.